A single sample is the source of the 2 T cell receptor beta chains below, sequenced in a study of T cell responses to AZD1222 COVID-19 vaccine. The repertoire was sequenced with immunoSEQ multiplex PCR; TCRdb's copy has only in-frame clones and lacks some. The sample carries approximately 100,000 clones, 80% to 95% recorded once. The input for sequencing was peripheral blood, taken on day 0 of AZD1222 vaccination. The receptors shown here come from an adult in good health.

This rearrangement joins TRBV6-5 to TRBJ1-2; D unresolved. The CDR3 extends over 14 amino acids. Per germline, CDR1 MNHEY and CDR2 SVGAGI. Trimming pared 0 bases from V and 4 bases from J, leaving 9 bases between. The CDR3, as DNA: TGTGCCAGCAGTTACTCAGACGGGCTCTATGGCTACACCTTC. Amino acids: CASSYSDGLYGYTF.

The rearrangement joins TRBV19 to TRBJ1-5; D unclear. V lost 7 bases to trimming and J lost 9 bases, with 16 bases between them. The CDR3 contains 13 residues. Per the germline V gene, CDR1 is LNHDA and CDR2 is SQIVND (reference sequence). CDR3 region: CASTPGSLGPQHF. The CDR3 DNA follows: TGTGCCAGTACCCCCGGCAGTCTCGGGCCCCAGCATTTT.